This TCR beta chain comes out of a study of CD8+CD57+ T cells in acquired aplastic anemia. Study information: Average DNA yield from sorted CD4+ and CD8+ cells was about 3 ug. General study points: Researchers report that fewer than 35 CD8+ CDR3 sequences appeared in both patients and controls.

V gave up 6 bases and J gave up 1 base, with 6 bases separating them. CDR1 is LNHDA, CDR2 SQIVND, per germline (reference sequence). This CDR3 region has 12 residues. By flow cytometry, patients selected for sequencing had shown an expansion of CD8+CD57+ cells. A single count supports this clonotype. Its antigen remains unidentified. Investigators profiled TCR beta VDJ and CDR3 from genomic DNA template. TCRdb re-called the reads through MiXCR, storing one row per CDR3 protein. Of about 150,000 distinct CDR3 sequences in the sample, 40% to 60% are singletons; the top ten hold more than 30%. The sample was sorted CD4+, CD8+, or CD8+CD57+ T cells (not recorded which) from PBMCs. The chain is built from TRBV19 and TRBJ1-2; D is undetermined. This TCR was recovered from a human donor with aplastic anemia. The CDR3 bases are TGTGCCAGTAGAAACAATAACTATGGCTACACCTTC. Translation gives CASRNNNYGYTF.